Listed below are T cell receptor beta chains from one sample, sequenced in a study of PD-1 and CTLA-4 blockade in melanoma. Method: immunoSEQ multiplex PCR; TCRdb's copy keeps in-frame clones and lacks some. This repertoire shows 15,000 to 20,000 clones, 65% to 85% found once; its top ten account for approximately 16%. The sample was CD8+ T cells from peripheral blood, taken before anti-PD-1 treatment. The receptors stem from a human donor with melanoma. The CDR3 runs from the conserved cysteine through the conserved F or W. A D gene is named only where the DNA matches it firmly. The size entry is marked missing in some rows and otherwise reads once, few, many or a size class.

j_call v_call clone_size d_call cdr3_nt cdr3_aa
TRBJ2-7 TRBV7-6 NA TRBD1 TGTGCCAGCAGCTATCGGGACAGTCCCTACGAGCAGTACTTC CASSYRDSPYEQYF
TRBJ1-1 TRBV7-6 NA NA TGTGCCAGCAGCTTAGCGGGAACGGCAGAAGCTTTCTTT CASSLAGTAEAFF
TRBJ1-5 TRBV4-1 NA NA TGCGCCAGCAGCCAAGAGATAGGTAGCAGCAATCAGCCCCAGCATTTT CASSQEIGSSNQPQHF
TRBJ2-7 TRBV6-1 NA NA TGTGCCAGCAGTGAGGATGGCAGGGGAACCTACGAGCAGTACTTC CASSEDGRGTYEQYF
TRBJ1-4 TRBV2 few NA TGTGCCAGCAGTGAACTTTCAGCCAACGCTAATGAAAAACTGTTTTTT CASSELSANANEKLFF
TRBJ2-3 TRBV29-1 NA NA TGCAGCGTTGGTAGGACATTTACAGATACGCAGTATTTT CSVGRTFTDTQYF
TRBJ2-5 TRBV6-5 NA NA TGTGCCAGCAGTTACTCGAAGGTCCCAAGGGAAGAGACCCAGTACTTC CASSYSKVPREETQYF
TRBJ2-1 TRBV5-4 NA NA TGTGCCAGCAGCCAGGGTGGCAGGGGTGTAAAAAATGAGCAGTTCTTC CASSQGGRGVKNEQFF
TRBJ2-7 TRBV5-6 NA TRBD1 TGTGCCAGCAGCCCTGGGACAGGTCCCTACGAGCAGTACTTC CASSPGTGPYEQYF
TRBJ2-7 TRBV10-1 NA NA TGCGCCAGCAGTGCTCAGGACATCTACGAGCAGTACTTC CASSAQDIYEQYF
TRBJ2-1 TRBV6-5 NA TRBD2 TGTGCCAGCAGTCTTCCGGCTAGCGGGAGGGATGAGCAGTTCTTC CASSLPASGRDEQFF
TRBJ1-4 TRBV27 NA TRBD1 TGTGCCAGCAGTCCCCTTGGGACAGAAAGTAATGAAAAACTGTTTTTT CASSPLGTESNEKLFF
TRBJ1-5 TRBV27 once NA TGTGCCAGCAGTTTATGGAGCAATCAGCCCCAGCATTTT CASSLWSNQPQHF
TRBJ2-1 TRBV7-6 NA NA TGTGCCAGCAGCGGGGGAAGCTCCTACAATGAGCAGTTCTTC CASSGGSSYNEQFF
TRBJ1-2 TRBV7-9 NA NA TGTGCCAGCAGCTTAGAAGGCAGTAACTATGGCTACACCTTC CASSLEGSNYGYTF
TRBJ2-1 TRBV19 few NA TGTGCCAGTAGTTTTAAACTAGCAGGACAAAGTGAGCAGTTCTTC CASSFKLAGQSEQFF
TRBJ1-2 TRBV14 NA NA TGTGCCAGCAGCCAAGAGTTTTCGGGGATGTATGGCTACACCTTC CASSQEFSGMYGYTF
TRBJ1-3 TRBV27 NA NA TGTGCCACCCAGGACACATTGAGAGCTGGAAACACCATATATTTT CATQDTLRAGNTIYF
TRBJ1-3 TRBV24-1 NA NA TGTGCCACCAGTGGGGGCCCCTCGGGAGGAAACACCATATATTTT CATSGGPSGGNTIYF
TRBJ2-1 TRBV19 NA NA TGTGCCAGTAGTACCAGTTCCTACAATGAGCAGTTCTTC CASSTSSYNEQFF
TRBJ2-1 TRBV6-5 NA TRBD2 TGTGCCAGCAGTTACAATCTAGCGGGAGGGGACAATGAGCAGTTCTTC CASSYNLAGGDNEQFF
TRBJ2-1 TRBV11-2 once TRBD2 TGTGCCAGCAGTTACCATAGCGGGATTGCGGGGAATGAGCAGTTCTTC CASSYHSGIAGNEQFF
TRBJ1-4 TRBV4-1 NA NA TGCGCCAGCAGCCAAGCTAAAGGTCTTTTGGGACCGCTGTTTTTT CASSQAKGLLGPLFF
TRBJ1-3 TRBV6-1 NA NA TGTGCCAGCAGTGAAGGGCAGAGCTTGTCACACGTAGCCACCATATATTTT CASSEGQSLSHVATIYF
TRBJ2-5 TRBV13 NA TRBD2 TGTGCCAGCAGCAATCGGGGGGGCCCAGAGACCCAGTACTTC CASSNRGGPETQYF
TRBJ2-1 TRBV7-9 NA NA TGTGCCAGCAGCTTAAACCCAGGGAGGCCCTACAATGAGCAGTTCTTC CASSLNPGRPYNEQFF
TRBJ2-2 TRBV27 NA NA TGTGCCAGCAGTTTTTCGTACACCGGGGAGCTGTTTTTT CASSFSYTGELFF
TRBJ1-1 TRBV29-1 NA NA TGCAGCGTTGGGAATTCGTGGGAGTTT CSVGNSWEF
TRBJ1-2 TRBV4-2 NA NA TGTGCCAGCAGGGAAGGGAGTAGCGTCTCTGGCTACACCTTC CASREGSSVSGYTF
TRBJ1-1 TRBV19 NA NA TGTGCCAGTAGTATCCCCAGGGACTCAGGTAACACTGAAGCTTTCTTT CASSIPRDSGNTEAFF
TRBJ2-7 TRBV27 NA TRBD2 TGTGCCAGCAGTTTATTGCGGGAGAACAAGTACGAGCAGTACTTC CASSLLRENKYEQYF